This TCR beta chain was identified during a study of control samples from healthy donors and cancer patients. Produced via immunoSEQ multiplex PCR; TCRdb's table is partial and in-frame only. Of around 110,000 clones listed, 93% are singletons. This clone appeared once. V lost 4 bases and J lost 6; bases outside the gene matches: 16. The CDR3 is made up of 18 amino acids. Germline values: CDR1 LGHNA, CDR2 YNFKEQ. This clonotype was sampled from a man aged 25 to 45 in good health. The sample consisted of blood. J is TRBJ2-2 and V is TRBV4-2; 8 nucleotides line up with TRBD2. In DNA, the CDR3 is TGTGCCAGCAGCCCCACCTGGGGCGCGGGGGGCCTCCCCGGGGAGCTGTTTTTT. Translation: CASSPTWGAGGLPGELFF.